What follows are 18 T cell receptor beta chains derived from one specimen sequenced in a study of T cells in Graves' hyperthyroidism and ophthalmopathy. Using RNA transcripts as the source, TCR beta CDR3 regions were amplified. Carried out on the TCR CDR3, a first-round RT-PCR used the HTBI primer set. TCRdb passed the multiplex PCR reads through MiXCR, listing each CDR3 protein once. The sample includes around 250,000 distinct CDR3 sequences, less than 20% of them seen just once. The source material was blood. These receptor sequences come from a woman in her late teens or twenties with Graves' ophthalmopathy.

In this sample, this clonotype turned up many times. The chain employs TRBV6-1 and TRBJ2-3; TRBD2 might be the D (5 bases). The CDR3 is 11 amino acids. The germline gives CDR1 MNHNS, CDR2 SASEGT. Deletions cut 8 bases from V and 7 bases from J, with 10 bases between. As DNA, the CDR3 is TGTGCCAGCGACGCTAGCTATACGCAGTATTTT. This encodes CASDASYTQYF.

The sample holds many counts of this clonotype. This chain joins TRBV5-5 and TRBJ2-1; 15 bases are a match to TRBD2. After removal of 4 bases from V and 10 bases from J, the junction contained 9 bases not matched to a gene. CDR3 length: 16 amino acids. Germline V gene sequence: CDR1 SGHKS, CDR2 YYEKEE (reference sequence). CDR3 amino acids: CASSRERTSGREEQFF. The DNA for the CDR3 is TGTGCCAGCAGCCGCGAAAGGACTAGCGGGAGGGAAGAGCAGTTCTTC. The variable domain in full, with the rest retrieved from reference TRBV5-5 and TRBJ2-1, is DAGVTQSPTHLIKTRGQQVTLRCSPISGHKSVSWYQQVLGQGPQFIFQYYEKEERGRGNFPDRFSARQFPNYSSELNVNALLLGDSALYLCASSRERTSGREEQFFGPGTRLTVL.

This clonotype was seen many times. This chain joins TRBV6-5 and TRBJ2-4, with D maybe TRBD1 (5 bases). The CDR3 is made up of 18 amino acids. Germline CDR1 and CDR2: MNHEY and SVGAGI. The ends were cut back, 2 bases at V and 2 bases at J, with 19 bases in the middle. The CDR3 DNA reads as TGTGCCAGCAGTTACCCAATTCAAGACAGCCTTTCCAAAAACATTCAGTACTTC. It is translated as CASSYPIQDSLSKNIQYF.

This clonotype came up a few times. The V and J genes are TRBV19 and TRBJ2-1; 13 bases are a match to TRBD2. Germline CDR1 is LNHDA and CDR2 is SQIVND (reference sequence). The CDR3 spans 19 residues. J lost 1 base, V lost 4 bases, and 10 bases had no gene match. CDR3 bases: TGTGCCAGTAGTACACCGGGACTAGCGGGACAAAATTCCTACAATGAGCAGTTCTTC. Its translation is CASSTPGLAGQNSYNEQFF. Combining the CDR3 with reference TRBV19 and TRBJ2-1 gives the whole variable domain DGGITQSPKYLFRKEGQNVTLSCEQNLNHDAMYWYRQDPGQGLRLIYYSQIVNDFQKGDIAEGYSVSREKKESFPLTVTSAQKNPTAFYLCASSTPGLAGQNSYNEQFFGPGTRLTVL.

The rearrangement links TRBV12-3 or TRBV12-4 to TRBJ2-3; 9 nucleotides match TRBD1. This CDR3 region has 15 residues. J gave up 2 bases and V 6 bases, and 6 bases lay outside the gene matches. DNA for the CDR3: TGTGCCAGCAGAACGGGACAGGGCTCCACAGATACGCAGTATTTT. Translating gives CASRTGQGSTDTQYF.

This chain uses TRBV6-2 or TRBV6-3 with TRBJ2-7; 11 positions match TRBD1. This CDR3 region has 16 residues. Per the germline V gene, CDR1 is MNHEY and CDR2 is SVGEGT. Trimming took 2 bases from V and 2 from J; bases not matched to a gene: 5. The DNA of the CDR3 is TGTGCCAGCAGTTACCGCGGACAGGGGGCGACCTACGAGCAGTACTTC. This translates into CASSYRGQGATYEQYF.

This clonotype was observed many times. The CDR3: CASSPGSSSYNEQFF. The CDR3 region has the DNA TGTGCCAGCTCACCGGGGAGTAGCTCCTACAATGAGCAGTTCTTC. This chain uses TRBV18 with TRBJ2-1; maybe TRBD2 (5 bases). V lost 3 bases and J lost 0, with 9 bases in between. CDR1 and CDR2 (germline): KGHSH, LQKENI. This CDR3 has 15 residues.

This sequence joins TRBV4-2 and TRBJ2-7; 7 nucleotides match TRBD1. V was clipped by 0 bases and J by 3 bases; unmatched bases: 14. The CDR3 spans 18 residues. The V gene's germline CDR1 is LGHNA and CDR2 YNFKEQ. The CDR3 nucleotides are TGTGCCAGCAGCCAAGATATCGTCCGTTGGGACAGTATCTACGAGCAGTACTTC. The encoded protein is CASSQDIVRWDSIYEQYF.

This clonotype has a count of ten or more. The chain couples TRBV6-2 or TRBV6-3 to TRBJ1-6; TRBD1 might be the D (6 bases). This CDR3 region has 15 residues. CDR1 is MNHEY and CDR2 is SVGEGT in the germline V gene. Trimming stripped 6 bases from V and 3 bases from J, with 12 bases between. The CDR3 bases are TGTGCCAGCAGAGAGCAGGACAGCTATAATTCACCCCTCCACTTT. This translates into CASREQDSYNSPLHF.

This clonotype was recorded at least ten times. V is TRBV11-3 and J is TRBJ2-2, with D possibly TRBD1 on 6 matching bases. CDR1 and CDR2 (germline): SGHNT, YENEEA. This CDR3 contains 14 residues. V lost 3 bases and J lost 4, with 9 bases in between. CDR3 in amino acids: CASSFGQTTGELFF. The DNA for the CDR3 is TGTGCCAGCAGCTTTGGACAGACCACCGGGGAGCTGTTTTTT.

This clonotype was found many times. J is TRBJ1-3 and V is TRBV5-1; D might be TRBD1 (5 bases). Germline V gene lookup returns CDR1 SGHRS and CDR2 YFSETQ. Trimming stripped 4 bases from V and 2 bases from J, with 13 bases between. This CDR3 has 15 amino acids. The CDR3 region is CASSLSGQPGNTIYF. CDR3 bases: TGCGCCAGCAGCCTATCAGGGCAGCCTGGAAACACCATATATTTT.

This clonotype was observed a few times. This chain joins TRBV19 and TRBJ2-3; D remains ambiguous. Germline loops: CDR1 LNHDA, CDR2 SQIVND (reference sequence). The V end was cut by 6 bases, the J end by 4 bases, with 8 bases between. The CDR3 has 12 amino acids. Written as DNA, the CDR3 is TGTGCCAGTAGCTACGGAGCAGATACGCAGTATTTT. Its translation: CASSYGADTQYF.

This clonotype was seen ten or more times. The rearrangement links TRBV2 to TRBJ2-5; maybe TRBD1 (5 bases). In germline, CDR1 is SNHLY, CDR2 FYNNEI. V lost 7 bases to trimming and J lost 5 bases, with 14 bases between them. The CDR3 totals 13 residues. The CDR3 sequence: CASNEGERETQYF. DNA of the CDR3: TGTGCCAGCAACGAAGGGGAAAGGGAGACCCAGTACTTC.

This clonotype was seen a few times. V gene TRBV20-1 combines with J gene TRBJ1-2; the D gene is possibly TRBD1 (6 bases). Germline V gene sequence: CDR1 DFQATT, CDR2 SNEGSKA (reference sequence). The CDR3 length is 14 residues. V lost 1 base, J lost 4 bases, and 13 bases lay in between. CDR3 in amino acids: CSARGTDSPYGYTF. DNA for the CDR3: TGCAGTGCTAGAGGAACGGACAGCCCCTATGGCTACACCTTC.

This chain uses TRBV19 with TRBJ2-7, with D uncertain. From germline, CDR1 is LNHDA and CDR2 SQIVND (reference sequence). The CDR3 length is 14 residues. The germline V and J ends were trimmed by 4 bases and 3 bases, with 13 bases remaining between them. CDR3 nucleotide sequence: TGTGCCAGTAGTACCCTGGCAGGTTACTACGAGCAGTACTTC. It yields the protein CASSTLAGYYEQYF. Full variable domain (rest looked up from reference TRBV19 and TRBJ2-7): DGGITQSPKYLFRKEGQNVTLSCEQNLNHDAMYWYRQDPGQGLRLIYYSQIVNDFQKGDIAEGYSVSREKKESFPLTVTSAQKNPTAFYLCASSTLAGYYEQYFGPGTRLTVT.

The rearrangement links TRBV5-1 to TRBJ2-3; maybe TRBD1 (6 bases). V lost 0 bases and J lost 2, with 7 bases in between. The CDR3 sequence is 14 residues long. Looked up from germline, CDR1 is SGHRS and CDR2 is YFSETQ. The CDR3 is CASSLGQDTDTQYF. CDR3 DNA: TGCGCCAGCAGCTTGGGACAGGACACAGATACGCAGTATTTT. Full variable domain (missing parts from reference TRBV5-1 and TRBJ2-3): KAGVTQTPRYLIKTRGQQVTLSCSPISGHRSVSWYQQTPGQGLQFLFEYFSETQRNKGNFPGRFSGRQFSNSRSEMNVSTLELGDSALYLCASSLGQDTDTQYFGPGTRLTVL.

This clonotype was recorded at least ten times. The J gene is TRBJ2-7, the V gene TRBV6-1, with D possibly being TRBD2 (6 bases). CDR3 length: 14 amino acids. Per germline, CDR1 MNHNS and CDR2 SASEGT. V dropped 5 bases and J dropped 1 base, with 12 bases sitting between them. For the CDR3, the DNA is TGTGCCAGCAGTTACGCAGGGAGGTCCTACGAGCAGTACTTC. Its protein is CASSYAGRSYEQYF.

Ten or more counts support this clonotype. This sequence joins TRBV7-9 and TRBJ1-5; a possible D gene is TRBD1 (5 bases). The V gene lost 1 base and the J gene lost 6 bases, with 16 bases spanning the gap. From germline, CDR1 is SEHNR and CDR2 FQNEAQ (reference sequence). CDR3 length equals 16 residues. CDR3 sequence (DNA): TGTGCCAGCAGCTTAGGGGCAGGGCGTGTAAGTCAGCCCCAGCATTTT. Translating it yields CASSLGAGRVSQPQHF.